The 27 T cell receptor beta chains presented below share a single source sample, sequenced in a study of post-analysis software for immune sequencing data (dated by TCRdb to the mid-2010s). These TCRs are of unknown antigen specificity. The paper as a whole reports these results and caveats: Significantly higher frequencies in patients than in controls were found for a few TRBV segments, including TRBV5-6, TRBV5-1 and TRBV20-1.

The library came from PCR. The listed sequencing device is Illumina HiSeq 2500. To reduce PCR and sequencing biases, unique molecular identifiers were built into the TCR beta cDNA libraries. TCRdb passed the public sequencing reads through fastp at Q25 and MiXCR, retaining productive beta sequences. Identical CDR3 protein sequences are pooled into one entry, listed with their most common genes and DNA. The sample records hundreds of thousands of distinct CDR3 sequences, approximately 60% of which are singletons. The top ten hold 11% of the sample. Sequencing was carried out using blood. Source of these receptors: a girl aged 2-10 years with multiple sclerosis.

The chain combines TRBV12-3 or TRBV12-4 with TRBJ1-5; D gene unclear. Between the trimmed V and J ends, which lost 0 bases and 3 bases, there was a span of 18 bases. This CDR3 is 18 amino acids long. CDR3 residues: CASSLALSGILFNQPQHF. The CDR3 coding sequence is TGTGCCAGCAGTTTAGCGCTATCGGGAATCCTTTTCAATCAGCCCCAGCATTTT.

The chain uses TRBV24-1 and TRBJ2-5; 9 nucleotides align to TRBD2. V shed 3 bases and J 4 bases; nucleotides not matched to a gene: 2. CDR1 and CDR2 from the germline V gene are KGHDR and SFDVKD. There are 14 residues in the CDR3. CDR3 sequence (DNA): TGTGCCACCAGTGATGCGGGGGGGCGAGAGACCCAGTACTTC. Encoded protein: CATSDAGGRETQYF.

This clonotype was seen a few times. The V and J genes are TRBV20-1 and TRBJ2-5; TRBD2 agrees at 8 bases. The V segment lost 3 bases and the J segment 1 base; nucleotides outside the gene matches: 7. Looked up from germline, CDR1 is DFQATT and CDR2 is SNEGSKA (reference sequence). The CDR3 has 15 residues. CDR3 region: CSASRPAGAQETQYF. The CDR3 nucleotides read TGCAGTGCTAGTAGGCCAGCGGGAGCCCAAGAGACCCAGTACTTC.

This rearrangement joins TRBV7-9 to TRBJ1-2; D is ambiguous. Germline CDR1 is SEHNR and CDR2 is FQNEAQ (reference sequence). The CDR3 consists of 16 residues. Trimming took 5 bases from V and 3 from J, leaving 19 bases between them. CDR3 sequence: CASSTPRDYKDYGYTF. CDR3 sequence (DNA): TGTGCCAGCAGCACGCCGCGGGATTATAAAGACTATGGCTACACCTTC.

V gene TRBV20-1 combines with J gene TRBJ2-1; 8 bases are shared with TRBD2. The CDR3 covers 14 residues. Germline CDR1 and CDR2: DFQATT and SNEGSKA (reference sequence). V was clipped by 2 bases and J by 10 bases; unmatched bases: 10. CDR3 region: CSARYGGAEDEQFF. DNA of the CDR3: TGCAGTGCTAGATACGGGGGGGCCGAGGACGAGCAGTTCTTC.

The chain recombines TRBV7-6 with TRBJ2-1; 14 nucleotides match TRBD2. CDR1 SGHVS and CDR2 FNYEAQ come from the germline V gene. V lost 1 base and J lost 2; bases outside the gene matches: 10. The CDR3 runs to 20 residues. CDR3 sequence: CASSLETSGRALGTYNEQFF. The CDR3 DNA sequence: TGTGCCAGCAGCTTAGAGACTAGCGGGAGGGCCCTCGGAACCTACAATGAGCAGTTCTTC.

This clonotype was recorded a few times. The chain carries TRBV20-1 and TRBJ2-3; TRBD1 aligns across 10 bases. V gave up 1 base and J gave up 3 bases; unmatched junction bases: 7. The CDR3 totals 16 residues. CDR1 is DFQATT, CDR2 SNEGSKA, per germline (reference sequence). For the CDR3, the DNA is TGCAGTGCTAGAGTTCCCCCGGGACAGGGGACAGATACGCAGTATTTT. It codes for CSARVPPGQGTDTQYF.

CDR3 in amino acids: CASSGLEDPDTQYF. The CDR3 DNA follows: TGCGCCAGCAGCGGACTAGAGGATCCAGATACGCAGTATTTT. The V call is TRBV4-3, the J call TRBJ2-3, with 7 bases fitting TRBD2. This CDR3 has 14 residues. J lost 4 bases, V lost 5 bases, and 6 bases had no gene match. Germline V CDR1 and CDR2: LGHNA, YSLEER.

The chain uses TRBV5-1 and TRBJ2-1; no clear D. V was shortened by 1 base and J by 0 bases, with 11 bases between the two germline ends. The CDR3 is 16 amino acids. Germline V gene lookup returns CDR1 SGHRS and CDR2 YFSETQ. CDR3 sequence (DNA): TGCGCCAGCAGCTTGAGTCTAATCCCCTCCTACAATGAGCAGTTCTTC. It yields the protein CASSLSLIPSYNEQFF. Based on the CDR3 plus reference TRBV5-1 and TRBJ2-1, the full variable domain is KAGVTQTPRYLIKTRGQQVTLSCSPISGHRSVSWYQQTPGQGLQFLFEYFSETQRNKGNFPGRFSGRQFSNSRSEMNVSTLELGDSALYLCASSLSLIPSYNEQFFGPGTRLTVL.

This clonotype appeared a single time. The rearrangement uses TRBV20-1 and TRBJ2-1; a possible D gene is TRBD1 (6 bases). V lost 3 bases to trimming and J lost 4 bases, with 13 bases between them. CDR1 and CDR2 from the germline V gene are DFQATT and SNEGSKA (reference sequence). The CDR3 is 14 residues long. The CDR3 nucleotides are TGCAGTGCTAGTCAACGGGACATATACAATGAGCAGTTCTTC. As protein: CSASQRDIYNEQFF.

The rearrangement uses TRBV7-2 and TRBJ1-4; the match to TRBD1 covers 7 bases. The CDR3 has 15 amino acids. The V gene end was trimmed by 8 bases and the J gene end by 3 bases; junction bases not matched to a gene: 9. Looked up from germline, CDR1 is SGHTA and CDR2 is FQGNSA. The CDR3 sequence is CASRWKTGANEKLFF. The CDR3 DNA is TGTGCCAGCCGATGGAAAACAGGGGCTAATGAAAAACTGTTTTTT.

This chain joins TRBV20-1 and TRBJ2-2; the D gene is possibly TRBD2 (6 bases). CDR1 and CDR2 (germline): DFQATT, SNEGSKA (reference sequence). The CDR3 totals 15 residues. Trimming shortened V by 3 bases and J by 2 bases, and 13 bases separated the two germline ends. CDR3 amino acids: CSASWASDNTGELFF. CDR3 in DNA: TGCAGTGCTAGTTGGGCTAGCGATAACACCGGGGAGCTGTTTTTT.

This clonotype was recorded many times. The V and J genes are TRBV6-6 and TRBJ2-5; a possible D gene is TRBD2 (5 bases). In germline, CDR1 is MNHNY, CDR2 SVGAGI (reference sequence). The germline V and J ends were trimmed by 6 bases and 7 bases, with 9 bases remaining between them. The CDR3 has 11 residues. The CDR3 region has the DNA TGTGCCAGCAGCCCCGGAGGGACCCAGTACTTC. Its protein is CASSPGGTQYF.

This rearrangement joins TRBV29-1 to TRBJ2-7; D unresolved. V lost 2 bases and J lost 3, with 17 bases in between. The CDR3 loop spans 15 amino acids. CDR1 and CDR2 from the germline V gene are SQVTM and ANQGSEA. CDR3 nucleotides: TGCAGCGTTGAAATCGGTCAGGAAAGAAGCTACGAGCAGTACTTC. Translated, it gives CSVEIGQERSYEQYF.

The chain couples TRBV7-3 to TRBJ2-1; tentative D call: TRBD1 (6 bases). V lost 4 bases to trimming and J lost 8 bases, with 15 bases between them. The CDR3 spans 14 residues. The germline CDR1 and CDR2 sequences are SGHTA and FQGTGA. The CDR3 DNA follows: TGTGCCAGCAGCTCCGCGGACAAGGGGGATGAGCAGTTCTTC. Residues: CASSSADKGDEQFF.

CDR3 nucleotide sequence: TGTGCCAGCAGCTTCTTCACTAATACCGGGACTAGCGGAGTGCACAGTGATACGCAGTATTTT. As protein: CASSFFTNTGTSGVHSDTQYF. The chain combines TRBV9 with TRBJ2-3, with 11 positions matching TRBD2. The CDR3 runs 21 residues. The trim removed 4 bases at V and 6 bases at J, leaving 25 bases unmatched. In germline, CDR1 is SGDLS, CDR2 YYNGEE.

V is TRBV5-1 and J is TRBJ2-3, with D perhaps TRBD1 or TRBD2 (5 bases each). Germline CDR1 and CDR2: SGHRS and YFSETQ. Trimming shortened V by 4 bases and J by 1 base, and 16 bases separated the two germline ends. This CDR3 comprises 16 residues. CDR3 DNA sequence: TGCGCCAGCAGCCGCCCGAATGGGGGAGGCACAGATACGCAGTATTTT. Amino acids: CASSRPNGGGTDTQYF. The variable domain in full, with the rest retrieved from reference TRBV5-1 and TRBJ2-3, is KAGVTQTPRYLIKTRGQQVTLSCSPISGHRSVSWYQQTPGQGLQFLFEYFSETQRNKGNFPGRFSGRQFSNSRSEMNVSTLELGDSALYLCASSRPNGGGTDTQYFGPGTRLTVL.

The chain couples TRBV12-3 or TRBV12-4 to TRBJ2-4, with TRBD2 matching 7 bases. The J call may be mistaken, given a closer DNA end match to TRBJ2-7. CDR3 length: 14 residues. CDR3 DNA sequence: TGTGCCAGCAGTTTAAGGCAGGGAGGGCTCGAGCAGTACTTC. Protein sequence: CASSLRQGGLEQYF.

The chain has TRBV20-1 and TRBJ2-1; 11 nucleotides agree with TRBD1. The germline V gene encodes CDR1 DFQATT and CDR2 SNEGSKA (reference sequence). The CDR3 totals 14 residues. V shed 1 base and J 8 bases; nucleotides not matched to a gene: 4. The CDR3 protein is CSARAGQGVDEQFF. CDR3 bases: TGCAGTGCTAGAGCGGGACAGGGGGTGGATGAGCAGTTCTTC.

The genes are TRBV20-1 and TRBJ2-7; 10 nucleotides align to TRBD1. This CDR3 is built from 14 residues. CDR1 is DFQATT, CDR2 SNEGSKA, per germline (reference sequence). J gave up 2 bases and V 5 bases, and 6 bases lay outside the gene matches. CDR3 region: CSAPGTGAPYEQYF. The CDR3 nucleotides are TGCAGTGCTCCAGGGACAGGGGCCCCCTACGAGCAGTACTTC.

This chain connects TRBV24-1 to TRBJ2-3; no reliable D call. Per germline, CDR1 KGHDR and CDR2 SFDVKD. CDR3 size: 15 residues. The ends were cut back, 5 bases at V and 0 bases at J, with 11 bases in the middle. CDR3 DNA sequence: TGTGCCACCAGTGCGCGTAGCCCAAGCACAGATACGCAGTATTTT. It specifies CATSARSPSTDTQYF.

The chain recombines TRBV6-1 with TRBJ2-1; 13 bases fit TRBD2. This CDR3 region has 18 residues. Trimming took 6 bases from V and 7 from J; bases not matched to a gene: 15. The V gene's germline CDR1 is MNHNS and CDR2 SASEGT. The CDR3 reads CASSRRTSGSRVRNEQFF. In DNA, the CDR3 is TGTGCCAGCAGCCGTCGGACTAGCGGGAGCCGGGTCAGGAATGAGCAGTTCTTC.

The J gene is TRBJ1-4, the V gene TRBV20-1; 7 bases fit TRBD1. This CDR3 is built from 11 residues. Germline lookup yields CDR1 DFQATT and CDR2 SNEGSKA (reference sequence). V trimming: 6 bases; J trimming: 8 bases; junction bases outside the gene matches: 3. The chain's CDR3 is CSAHRGEKLFF. In nucleotides, the CDR3 is TGCAGTGCCCACAGGGGAGAAAAACTGTTTTTT.

CDR3 in amino acids: CASSLAMGGALQTQYF. The CDR3 DNA reads as TGTGCCAGCAGCTTGGCCATGGGAGGGGCGTTACAGACCCAGTACTTC. The chain combines TRBV5-6 with TRBJ2-7, with 7 bases lining up with TRBD2. The closer fit of TRBJ2-5 to the DNA end suggests the J call may be wrong. CDR3 length equals 16 residues. Per germline, CDR1 SGHDT and CDR2 YYEEEE.

This clonotype was counted a single time. The V call is TRBV29-1, the J call TRBJ2-6, with D unclear. This CDR3 spans 15 amino acids. Looked up from germline, CDR1 is SQVTM and CDR2 is ANQGSEA. Trimming stripped 3 bases from V and 0 bases from J, with 9 bases between. The CDR3 bases are TGCAGCGTTGATGGTCAAATCTCTGGGGCCAACGTCCTGACTTTC. Its protein is CSVDGQISGANVLTF.

This clonotype was counted a single time. The V and J genes are TRBV7-9 and TRBJ1-2, with D hard to call. The V gene lost 3 bases and the J gene lost 2 bases, with 13 bases spanning the gap. CDR1 is SEHNR, CDR2 FQNEAQ, per germline (reference sequence). CDR3 length: 15 amino acids. CDR3 loop: CASSFTDRGNYGYTF. The CDR3 DNA reads TGTGCCAGCAGCTTTACGGATCGGGGAAACTATGGCTACACCTTC.

The chain employs TRBV11-2 and TRBJ2-5; no definite D call. With 1 base removed from V and 4 bases from J, the gap between germline ends came to 13 bases. CDR1 and CDR2 from the germline V gene are SGHAT and FQNNGV. This CDR3 comprises 15 residues. As DNA, the CDR3 is TGTGCCAGCAGCTTAGGGGCTGGTGGCGGAGAGACCCAGTACTTC. Amino acids: CASSLGAGGGETQYF.